This passage covers 31 T cell receptor gamma chains from one sample sequenced in a study of Vδ1+ human thymocytes. General observations from the study: In the thymus, TRG and TRD repertoires looked highly polyclonal with Gaussian CDR3 lengths.

Antigens of these TCRs are unknown. The template was reverse-transcribed extracted RNA. The CDR3 regions were amplified by multiplex PCR from V-gene primers to a constant-region primer. TCRdb reprocessed the multiplex PCR reads using CATT. The data show 20,000 to 25,000 gamma-chain clones, with approximately 15% seen just once and 1.9% held by the top ten. Sequencing was carried out using Vdelta1+ gamma-delta thymocytes from the thymus. Subset of the sample: FACS-sorted CD3+ TCRalphabeta- TCRVdelta1+ TCRVdelta2- thymocytes. Receptors originate from a child less than two years old who had congenital heart surgery.

A few counts support this clone. The rearrangement links TRGV2 to TRGJ1 or TRGJ2. V was clipped by 2 bases and J by 6 bases; unmatched bases: 4. This CDR3 has 12 residues. Germline CDR1 reads EGSNGY; CDR2 reads YDSYNSKV. CDR3 bases: TGTGCCACCTGGGACGTAACTTATAAGAAACTCTTT. This sequence encodes CATWDVTYKKLF.

About this clone itself: The same CDR3 arises from other DNA sequences in this sample as well. The V and J genes are TRGV2 and TRGJ1 or TRGJ2. J lost 1 base, V lost 2 bases, and 2 bases had no gene match. The CDR3 is made up of 13 amino acids. Germline assignment: CDR1 EGSNGY and CDR2 YDSYNSKV. The CDR3 DNA is TGTGCCACCTGGGACGCAAATTATTATAAGAAACTCTTT. Translation gives CATWDANYYKKLF.

This clone was seen more than once but under ten times. This chain uses TRGV3 with TRGJ1 or TRGJ2. The length of the CDR3 is 13 residues. Trimming removed 3 bases from V and 2 bases from J; junction bases left unmatched: 4. Germline V gives CDR1 VTNTFY, CDR2 YDVSTARD (reference sequence). The CDR3 sequence is CATWDRHYYKKLF. The CDR3 bases are TGTGCCACCTGGGACCGCCATTATTATAAGAAACTCTTT.

As concerns this clone: A junction boundary mismatches the germline segment, possibly from a read error. This chain joins TRGV4 and TRGJ1 or TRGJ2. Germline V lookup: CDR1 EGSTGY, CDR2 YDSYTSSV. This CDR3 region has 11 residues. CDR3 nucleotide sequence: TGCGCCACCTGGAACGAGGTCAGGAAACTCTTT. Amino acid sequence: CATWNEVRKLF.

The rearrangement uses TRGV4 and TRGJ1 or TRGJ2. V was clipped by 6 bases and J by 1 base; unmatched bases: 9. This CDR3 has 14 amino acids. Germline CDR1 reads EGSTGY; CDR2 reads YDSYTSSV. The CDR3 bases are TGTGCCACCTGGTCGCAATCAAATTATTATAAGAAACTCTTT. Protein product: CATWSQSNYYKKLF.

The V gene is TRGV4, the J gene TRGJ1 or TRGJ2. CDR3 length equals 15 residues. The germline V gene has CDR1 EGSTGY and CDR2 YDSYTSSV. The J segment lost 6 bases and the V segment lost 6 bases, leaving 17 bases of the junction unmatched. DNA for the CDR3: TGTGCCACCTGGAATGCGCCGATTAGTGGTTATAAGAAACTCTTT. The encoded protein is CATWNAPISGYKKLF.

V usage is TRGV4 and J usage is TRGJ1 or TRGJ2. This CDR3 spans 10 amino acids. CDR1 is EGSTGY and CDR2 is YDSYTSSV in the germline V gene. J lost 8 bases, V lost 9 bases, and 7 bases had no gene match. CDR3 region: CATQNNKKLF. DNA of the CDR3: TGTGCCACCCAAAATAATAAGAAACTCTTT.

Turning to this clone: The same CDR3 arises from other DNA sequences in this sample as well. The chain is built from TRGV9 and TRGJ1 or TRGJ2. J lost 3 bases, V lost 1 base, and 3 bases had no gene match. The CDR3 has 13 amino acids. Germline CDR1 is GITISATS and CDR2 is ISYDGTV (reference sequence). In DNA, the CDR3 is TGTGCCTTGTGGGAGGTTCTTTATTATAAGAAACTCTTT. This encodes CALWEVLYYKKLF.

V and J are TRGV4 and TRGJP. The CDR3 is made up of 19 amino acids. Germline CDR1 is EGSTGY and CDR2 is YDSYTSSV. Trimming at V came to 0 bases and at J to 2 bases, leaving 7 bases not matched to a gene. The CDR3 coding sequence is TGTGCCACCTGGGATGGGCCTAACTGGCAAGAGTTGGGCAAAAAAATCAAGGTATTT. This gives the protein CATWDGPNWQELGKKIKVF.

There are a few counts of this clone. This sequence joins TRGV9 and TRGJ1 or TRGJ2. V gave up 3 bases and J gave up 12 bases; unmatched junction bases: 11. This CDR3 is built from 12 residues. Germline CDR1 is GITISATS and CDR2 is ISYDGTV (reference sequence). CDR3 nucleotide sequence: TGTGCCTTGTGGGAGACGGTCCGTGGGAAACTCTTT. Its protein product is CALWETVRGKLF.

This clone was detected only a few times. This same CDR3 is encoded by further DNA sequences in the sample. The rearrangement uses TRGV9 and TRGJ1 or TRGJ2. J lost 1 base, V lost 1 base, and 4 bases had no gene match. This CDR3 is built from 14 residues. CDR1 and CDR2 from the germline V gene are GITISATS and ISYDGTV (reference sequence). The CDR3 loop is CALWEVPNYYKKLF. Written as DNA, the CDR3 is TGTGCCTTGTGGGAGGTTCCTAATTATTATAAGAAACTCTTT.

This clone showed up just a few times. This rearrangement joins TRGV3 to TRGJ1 or TRGJ2. Unmatched junction bases numbered 4, after V lost 2 bases and J lost 3 bases. The CDR3 covers 13 residues. CDR1 is VTNTFY and CDR2 is YDVSTARD in the germline V gene (reference sequence). The CDR3 DNA follows: TGTGCCACCTGGGACATCCTTTATTATAAGAAACTCTTT. It yields the protein CATWDILYYKKLF.

A few counts support this clone. The V call is TRGV9, the J call TRGJ1 or TRGJ2. V gave up 4 bases and J gave up 3 bases; unmatched junction bases: 6. The CDR3 spans 13 residues. Per germline, CDR1 GITISATS and CDR2 ISYDGTV (reference sequence). The CDR3 protein is CALWDPTYYKKLF. DNA for the CDR3: TGTGCCTTGTGGGACCCCACTTATTATAAGAAACTCTTT.

This clone was detected a few times. J is TRGJP1 and V is TRGV8. V lost 2 bases, J lost 10 bases, and 7 bases stayed unmatched. This CDR3 has 13 amino acids. Germline assignment: CDR1 VENAVY and CDR2 YDSYNSRV. DNA of the CDR3: TGTGCCACCTGGGATACACCCCTTTGGTTCAAGATATTT. Amino acid sequence: CATWDTPLWFKIF.

J is TRGJP2 and V is TRGV2. The CDR3 is made up of 19 amino acids. Germline V CDR1 and CDR2: EGSNGY, YDSYNSKV. Losses at the gene ends were 2 bases for V and 6 bases for J; bases not matched to a gene: 21. Here the CDR3 reads CATWDVLTILKWGDWIKTF. CDR3 nucleotides: TGTGCCACCTGGGACGTCCTAACCATCCTTAAATGGGGTGATTGGATCAAGACGTTT.

The chain joins TRGV9 to TRGJ1 or TRGJ2. This CDR3 has 14 residues. J lost 0 bases, V lost 6 bases, and 8 bases had no gene match. Germline CDR1 reads GITISATS; CDR2 reads ISYDGTV (reference sequence). Written as DNA, the CDR3 is TGTGCCTTGTGGAGCTTTATGAATTATTATAAGAAACTCTTT. Its protein product is CALWSFMNYYKKLF.

As to this clone: One end of the junction varies from germline; a read error may be responsible. The chain joins TRGV4 to TRGJ1 or TRGJ2. The CDR3 has 15 residues. Germline V gene sequence: CDR1 EGSTGY, CDR2 YDSYTSSV. The CDR3 here is CATRDAYPYYYKKLF. In DNA, the CDR3 is TGTGCCACCCGGGATGCCTACCCCTATTATTATAAGAAACTCTTT.

Only a few counts were recorded for this clone. The same CDR3 is also encoded by other DNA sequences in this sample. The V gene is TRGV8, the J gene TRGJP1. Per the germline V gene, CDR1 is VENAVY and CDR2 is YDSYNSRV. The V and J ends lost 2 bases and 0 bases, in that order; junction bases with no gene match: 3. The CDR3 is 15 residues long. As DNA, the CDR3 is TGTGCCACCTGGGATAAAGATACCACTGGTTGGTTCAAGATATTT. This sequence encodes CATWDKDTTGWFKIF.

V gene TRGV3 combines with J gene TRGJ1 or TRGJ2. Germline CDR1 reads VTNTFY; CDR2 reads YDVSTARD (reference sequence). With 1 base clipped from V and 4 bases from J, the junction kept 10 bases outside the gene matches. This CDR3 comprises 15 residues. CDR3: CATWDSSLVYYKKLF. The DNA of the CDR3 is TGTGCCACCTGGGACAGTTCTCTGGTGTATTATAAGAAACTCTTT.

This chain links TRGV5 with TRGJP2. The CDR3 is made up of 20 amino acids. The V gene's germline CDR1 is VINAFY and CDR2 YDVSNSKD. After removal of 1 base from V and 0 bases from J, the junction contained 17 bases not matched to a gene. CDR3 sequence reads: CATWDSLQPMADSSDWIKTF. The CDR3 region has the DNA TGTGCCACCTGGGACAGTCTCCAACCAATGGCCGATAGTAGTGATTGGATCAAGACGTTT.

This clone has only a few counts. Other DNA sequences in this specimen translate into the identical CDR3. The genes are TRGV9 and TRGJ1 or TRGJ2. CDR3 size: 13 residues. Trimming removed 0 bases from V and 5 bases from J; junction bases left unmatched: 4. Germline CDR1 reads GITISATS; CDR2 reads ISYDGTV (reference sequence). The CDR3 sequence: CALWEVRNYKKLF. As DNA, the CDR3 is TGTGCCTTGTGGGAGGTGCGGAATTATAAGAAACTCTTT.

This clone turned up a few times. V and J are TRGV4 and TRGJ1 or TRGJ2. Trimming took 2 bases from V and 0 from J; bases not matched to a gene: 7. The CDR3 sequence is 15 residues long. Germline CDR1 and CDR2: EGSTGY and YDSYTSSV. In DNA, the CDR3 is TGTGCCACCTGGGATGACCTCGAGAATTATTATAAGAAACTCTTT. Encoded protein: CATWDDLENYYKKLF.

The rearrangement links TRGV4 to TRGJ1 or TRGJ2. Per the germline V gene, CDR1 is EGSTGY and CDR2 is YDSYTSSV. V was clipped by 6 bases and J by 7 bases; unmatched bases: 9. The CDR3 runs 12 residues. DNA of the CDR3: TGTGCCACCTGGAAATGGGAATATAAGAAACTCTTT. Its translation is CATWKWEYKKLF.

The rearrangement joins TRGV5 to TRGJ1 or TRGJ2. V lost 9 bases and J lost 8; bases outside the gene matches: 10. CDR3 length equals 11 residues. Germline V CDR1 and CDR2: VINAFY, YDVSNSKD. In nucleotides, the CDR3 is TGTGCCACCCGACAGGGACATAAGAAACTCTTT. This encodes CATRQGHKKLF.

The chain is built from TRGV3 and TRGJP2. Germline loops: CDR1 VTNTFY, CDR2 YDVSTARD (reference sequence). The CDR3 consists of 14 residues. V trimming: 0 bases; J trimming: 7 bases; junction bases outside the gene matches: 5. CDR3 in DNA: TGTGCCACCTGGGACAGGTATGATGATTGGATCAAGACGTTT. Residues: CATWDRYDDWIKTF.

This clone was detected a few times. The J gene is TRGJ1 or TRGJ2, the V gene TRGV9. The CDR3 consists of 17 residues. V shed 2 bases and J 12 bases; nucleotides not matched to a gene: 25. Germline V gene lookup returns CDR1 GITISATS and CDR2 ISYDGTV (reference sequence). The DNA of the CDR3 is TGTGCCTTGTGGGAGGGACTCAATGCGGCCCGATCGTTTGGGAAACTCTTT. This codes for CALWEGLNAARSFGKLF.

This chain links TRGV9 with TRGJ1 or TRGJ2. V lost 5 bases and J lost 5; bases outside the gene matches: 12. Looked up from germline, CDR1 is GITISATS and CDR2 is ISYDGTV (reference sequence). CDR3 length: 14 residues. CDR3 DNA: TGTGCCTTGTGGGCCTCCCTCGGCGATTATAAGAAACTCTTT. Protein: CALWASLGDYKKLF.

The V gene is TRGV4, the J gene TRGJ1 or TRGJ2. V trimming: 8 bases; J trimming: 8 bases; junction bases outside the gene matches: 15. CDR1 and CDR2 from the germline V gene are EGSTGY and YDSYTSSV. CDR3 length equals 13 residues. The CDR3 region is CATLNGPVNKKLF. As DNA, the CDR3 is TGTGCCACCTTGAATGGGCCGGTAAATAAGAAACTCTTT.

The chain recombines TRGV3 with TRGJ1 or TRGJ2. CDR3 length equals 14 residues. The trim removed 0 bases at V and 12 bases at J, leaving 14 bases unmatched. Germline values: CDR1 VTNTFY, CDR2 YDVSTARD (reference sequence). DNA for the CDR3: TGTGCCACCTGGGACAGGCCTGACTCGTTGTGGAAACTCTTT. It codes for CATWDRPDSLWKLF.

The V and J genes are TRGV3 and TRGJ1 or TRGJ2. Germline V gives CDR1 VTNTFY, CDR2 YDVSTARD (reference sequence). V gave up 3 bases and J gave up 9 bases; unmatched junction bases: 17. The CDR3 consists of 15 residues. The CDR3 nucleotides are TGTGCCACCTGGGACCGGGTCCACCGCCATGGTAAGAAACTCTTT. It translates to CATWDRVHRHGKKLF.

This clone qualifies as medium-sized. J is TRGJ1 or TRGJ2 and V is TRGV5. This CDR3 comprises 12 residues. With 0 bases clipped from V and 9 bases from J, the junction kept 5 bases outside the gene matches. CDR1 and CDR2 (germline): VINAFY, YDVSNSKD. The CDR3 loop reads CATWDRLIKKLF. Written as DNA, the CDR3 is TGTGCCACCTGGGACAGGCTAATTAAGAAACTCTTT.